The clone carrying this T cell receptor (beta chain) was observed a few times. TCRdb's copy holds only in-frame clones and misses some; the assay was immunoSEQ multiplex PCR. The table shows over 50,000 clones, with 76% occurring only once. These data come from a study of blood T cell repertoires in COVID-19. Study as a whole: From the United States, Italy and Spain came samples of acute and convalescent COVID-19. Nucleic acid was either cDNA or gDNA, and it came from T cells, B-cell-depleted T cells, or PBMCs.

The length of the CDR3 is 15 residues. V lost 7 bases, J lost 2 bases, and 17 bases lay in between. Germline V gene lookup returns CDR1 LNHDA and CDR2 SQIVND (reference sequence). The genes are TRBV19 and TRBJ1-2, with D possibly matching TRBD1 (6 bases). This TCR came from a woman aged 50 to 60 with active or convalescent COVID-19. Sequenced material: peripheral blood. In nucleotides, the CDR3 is TGTGCCAGTACCGGCACAGGGCAAACGAACTATGGCTACACCTTC. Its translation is CASTGTGQTNYGYTF. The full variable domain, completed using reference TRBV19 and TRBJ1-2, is DGGITQSPKYLFRKEGQNVTLSCEQNLNHDAMYWYRQDPGQGLRLIYYSQIVNDFQKGDIAEGYSVSREKKESFPLTVTSAQKNPTAFYLCASTGTGQTNYGYTFGSGTRLTVV.